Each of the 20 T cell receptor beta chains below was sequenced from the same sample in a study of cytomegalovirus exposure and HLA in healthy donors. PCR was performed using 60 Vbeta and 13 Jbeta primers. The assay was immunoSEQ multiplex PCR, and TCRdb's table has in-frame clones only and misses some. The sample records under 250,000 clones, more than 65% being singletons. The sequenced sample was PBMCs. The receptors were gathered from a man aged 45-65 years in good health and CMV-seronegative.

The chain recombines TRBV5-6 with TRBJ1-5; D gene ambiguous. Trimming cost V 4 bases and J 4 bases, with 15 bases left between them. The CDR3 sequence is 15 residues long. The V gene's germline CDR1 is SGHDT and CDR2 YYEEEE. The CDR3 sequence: CASSLGERGNQPQHF. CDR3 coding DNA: TGTGCCAGCAGCCTCGGGGAGCGCGGGAATCAGCCCCAGCATTTT.

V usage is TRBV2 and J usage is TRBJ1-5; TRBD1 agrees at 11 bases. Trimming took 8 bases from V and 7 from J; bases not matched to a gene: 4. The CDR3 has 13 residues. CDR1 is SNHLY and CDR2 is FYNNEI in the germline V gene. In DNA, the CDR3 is TGTGCCAGCGGGACAGGGGGTTCCCAGCCCCAGCATTTT. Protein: CASGTGGSQPQHF.

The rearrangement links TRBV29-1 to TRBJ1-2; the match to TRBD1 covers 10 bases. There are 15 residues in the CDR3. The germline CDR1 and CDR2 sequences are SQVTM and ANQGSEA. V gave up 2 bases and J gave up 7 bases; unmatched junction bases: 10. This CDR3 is CSVESRRGQGGGYTF. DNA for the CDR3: TGCAGCGTTGAAAGTAGGAGAGGACAGGGGGGTGGCTACACCTTC.

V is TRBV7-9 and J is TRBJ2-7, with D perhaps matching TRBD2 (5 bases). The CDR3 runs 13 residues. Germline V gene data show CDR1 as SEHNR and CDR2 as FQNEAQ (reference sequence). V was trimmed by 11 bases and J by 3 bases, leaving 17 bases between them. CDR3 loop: CASSRVAGYEQYF. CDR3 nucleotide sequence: TGTGCCTCCTCGCGGGTGGCAGGCTACGAGCAGTACTTC.

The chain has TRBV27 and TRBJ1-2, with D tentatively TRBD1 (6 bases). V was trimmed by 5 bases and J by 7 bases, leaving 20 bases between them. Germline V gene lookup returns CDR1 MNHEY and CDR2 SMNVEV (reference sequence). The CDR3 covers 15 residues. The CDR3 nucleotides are TGTGCCAGCAGTCCGTACGGAACAGGGAGAGGTGGCTACACCTTC. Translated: CASSPYGTGRGGYTF.

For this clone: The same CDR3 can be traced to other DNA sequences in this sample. The chain's CDR3 is CASSYSTGRPGNTIYF. CDR3 DNA: TGTGCCAGCAGTTATTCGACAGGGAGGCCTGGAAACACCATATATTTT. The chain combines TRBV6-5 with TRBJ1-3; 7 nucleotides match TRBD1. The germline V gene has CDR1 MNHEY and CDR2 SVGAGI. This CDR3 is built from 16 residues. V lost 3 bases to trimming and J lost 2 bases; unmatched junction nucleotides: 7.

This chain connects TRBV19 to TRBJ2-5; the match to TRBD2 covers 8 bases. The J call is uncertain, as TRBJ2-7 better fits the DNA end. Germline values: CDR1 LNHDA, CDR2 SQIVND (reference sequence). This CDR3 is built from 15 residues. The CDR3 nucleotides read TGTGCCAGTAGTCGCGAGCGGGAGCGCACGGACGAGCAGTACTTC. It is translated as CASSRERERTDEQYF.

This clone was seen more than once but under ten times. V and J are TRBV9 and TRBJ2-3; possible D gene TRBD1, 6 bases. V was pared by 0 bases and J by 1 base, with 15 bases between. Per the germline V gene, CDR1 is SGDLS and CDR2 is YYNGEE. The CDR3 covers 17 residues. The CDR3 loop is CASSVGRTGRGTDTQYF. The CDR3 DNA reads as TGTGCCAGCAGCGTAGGTCGAACAGGGAGAGGCACAGATACGCAGTATTTT.

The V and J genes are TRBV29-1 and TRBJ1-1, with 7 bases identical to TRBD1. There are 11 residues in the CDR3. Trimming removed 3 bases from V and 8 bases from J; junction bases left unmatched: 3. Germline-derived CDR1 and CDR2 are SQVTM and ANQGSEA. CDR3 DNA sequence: TGCAGCGTTGATCACAGGGGAGAAGCTTTCTTT. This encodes CSVDHRGEAFF.

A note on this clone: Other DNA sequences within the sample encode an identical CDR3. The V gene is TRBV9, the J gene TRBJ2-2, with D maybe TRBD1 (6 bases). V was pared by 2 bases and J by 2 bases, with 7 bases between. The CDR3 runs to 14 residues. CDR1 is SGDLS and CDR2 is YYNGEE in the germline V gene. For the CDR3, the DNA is TGTGCCAGCAGCGTGGGACAAAACACCGGGGAGCTGTTTTTT. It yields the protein CASSVGQNTGELFF.

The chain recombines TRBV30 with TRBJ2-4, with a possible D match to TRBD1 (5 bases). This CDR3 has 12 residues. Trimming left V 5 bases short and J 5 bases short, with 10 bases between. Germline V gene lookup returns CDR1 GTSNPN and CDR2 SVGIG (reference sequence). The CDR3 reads CAWDQGQNIQYF. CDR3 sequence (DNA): TGTGCCTGGGACCAGGGTCAAAACATTCAGTACTTC.

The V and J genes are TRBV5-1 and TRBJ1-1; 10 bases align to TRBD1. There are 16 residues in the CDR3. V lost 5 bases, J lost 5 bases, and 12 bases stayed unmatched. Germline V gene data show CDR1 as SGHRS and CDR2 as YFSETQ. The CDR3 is CASSFDRGRVGTEAFF. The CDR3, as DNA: TGCGCCAGCAGTTTTGACAGGGGGCGGGTGGGGACTGAAGCTTTCTTT. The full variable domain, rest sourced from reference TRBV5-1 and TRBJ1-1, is KAGVTQTPRYLIKTRGQQVTLSCSPISGHRSVSWYQQTPGQGLQFLFEYFSETQRNKGNFPGRFSGRQFSNSRSEMNVSTLELGDSALYLCASSFDRGRVGTEAFFGQGTRLTVV.

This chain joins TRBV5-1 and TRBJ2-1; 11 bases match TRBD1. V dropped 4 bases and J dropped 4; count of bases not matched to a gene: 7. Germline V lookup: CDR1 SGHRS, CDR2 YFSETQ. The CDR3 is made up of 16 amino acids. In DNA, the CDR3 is TGCGCCAGCAGCACCCGGACAGGGGGCGCTTACAATGAGCAGTTCTTC. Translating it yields CASSTRTGGAYNEQFF.

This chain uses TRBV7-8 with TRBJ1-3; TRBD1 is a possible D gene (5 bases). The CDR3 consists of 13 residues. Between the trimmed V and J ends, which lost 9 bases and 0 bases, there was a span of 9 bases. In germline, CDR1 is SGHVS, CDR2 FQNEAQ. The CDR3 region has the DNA TGTGCCAGTACGGGGGGCTCTGGAAACACCATATATTTT. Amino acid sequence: CASTGGSGNTIYF.

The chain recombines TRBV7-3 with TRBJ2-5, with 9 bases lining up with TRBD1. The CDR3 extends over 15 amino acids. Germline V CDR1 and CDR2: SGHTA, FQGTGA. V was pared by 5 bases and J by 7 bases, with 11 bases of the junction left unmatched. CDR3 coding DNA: TGTGCCAGCAGCCCCCAAGGCCGACAGGGGGGGACCCAGTACTTC. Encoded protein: CASSPQGRQGGTQYF.

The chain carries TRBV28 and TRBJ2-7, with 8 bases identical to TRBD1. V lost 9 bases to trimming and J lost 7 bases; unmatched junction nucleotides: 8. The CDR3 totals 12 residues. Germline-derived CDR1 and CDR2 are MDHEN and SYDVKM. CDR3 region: CASGTGGLEQYF. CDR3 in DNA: TGTGCCAGTGGGACAGGCGGATTGGAGCAGTACTTC.

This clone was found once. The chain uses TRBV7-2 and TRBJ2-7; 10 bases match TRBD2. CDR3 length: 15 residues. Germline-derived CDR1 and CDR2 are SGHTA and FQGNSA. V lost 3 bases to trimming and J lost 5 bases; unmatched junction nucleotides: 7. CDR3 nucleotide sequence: TGTGCCAGCAGCTTCCGACTAGCGGGTGCCCACGAGCAGTACTTC. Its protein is CASSFRLAGAHEQYF.

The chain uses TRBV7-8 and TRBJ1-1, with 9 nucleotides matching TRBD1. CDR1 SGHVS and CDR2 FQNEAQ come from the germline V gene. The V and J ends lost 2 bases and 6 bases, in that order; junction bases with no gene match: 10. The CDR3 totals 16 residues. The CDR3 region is CASSLKVGTGPPEAFF. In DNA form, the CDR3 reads TGTGCCAGCAGCTTAAAGGTGGGGACAGGGCCCCCTGAAGCTTTCTTT.

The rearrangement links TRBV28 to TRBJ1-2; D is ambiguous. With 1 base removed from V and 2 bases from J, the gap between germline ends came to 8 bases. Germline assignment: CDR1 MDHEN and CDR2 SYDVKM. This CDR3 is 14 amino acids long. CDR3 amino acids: CASSLFPGNYGYTF. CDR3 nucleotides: TGTGCCAGCAGTTTATTTCCGGGAAACTATGGCTACACCTTC.

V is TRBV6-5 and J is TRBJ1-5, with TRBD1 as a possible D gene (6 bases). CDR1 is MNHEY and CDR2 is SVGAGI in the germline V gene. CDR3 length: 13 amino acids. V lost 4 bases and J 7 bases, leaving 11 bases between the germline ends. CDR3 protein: CASSSGEHQPQHF. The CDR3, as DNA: TGTGCCAGCAGTTCAGGGGAACACCAGCCCCAGCATTTT.